A single T cell receptor beta chain is shown here with its context. Antigen: not known. MiXCR, run by TCRdb on the 5' RACE reads, gives a single entry per CDR3 protein. This sample has 350,000 to 550,000 distinct CDR3 sequences, with roughly a quarter found just once. This entry comes from a study of CD8 T cells in ankylosing spondylitis. Findings of the study overall: One TCR beta motif, made up of 7 or 8 highly homologous variants, appeared characteristic of ankylosing spondylitis blood.

Sequencing was carried out using blood, either unsorted or a sorted T cell fraction (not recorded which). This sequence was found in a male donor with ankylosing spondylitis.

The DNA of the CDR3 is TGCGCCAGCAGCTTGCACAGTAACACCGGGGAGCTGTTTTTT. Protein product: CASSLHSNTGELFF. The chain links TRBV5-1 to TRBJ2-2, with D unclear. The CDR3 contains 14 residues. Deletions cut 1 base from V and 2 bases from J, with 6 bases between. Germline V gives CDR1 SGHRS, CDR2 YFSETQ.